This TCR beta chain was sequenced in a study of shared clonotypes between healthy human individuals. Across the study: CD8 memory received one plate per donor, CD8 naive two, CD4 memory three and CD4 naive three. Study results and caveats: Across subsets, estimated richness was generally greater for naive than for memory populations.

All of the donors resided in Nashville, Tennessee, and each was a Caucasian adult. Here immunoSEQ multiplex PCR was the method, and the copy in TCRdb shows in-frame clones only, minus some. The table includes more than 850,000 clones, around 82% detected once. As concerns this clone: Its antigen is still unknown.

The germline gives CDR1 MGHRA, CDR2 YSYEKL. The CDR3 extends over 17 amino acids. V lost 3 bases to trimming and J lost 5 bases; unmatched junction nucleotides: 8. The V call is TRBV4-1, the J call TRBJ2-5; 14 bases match TRBD2. The sequenced material came from memory CD4+ T cells from PBMCs. Subset defined: CD45RA-negative fraction. The TCR sequence derives from a man younger than 30 in good health. Some clones in this sample may be carry-over from other donors' samples. CDR3 coding DNA: TGCGCCAGCAGCCATAACCTCGGGACTAGCGGGAGCGAGACCCAGTACTTC. Its translation is CASSHNLGTSGSETQYF.